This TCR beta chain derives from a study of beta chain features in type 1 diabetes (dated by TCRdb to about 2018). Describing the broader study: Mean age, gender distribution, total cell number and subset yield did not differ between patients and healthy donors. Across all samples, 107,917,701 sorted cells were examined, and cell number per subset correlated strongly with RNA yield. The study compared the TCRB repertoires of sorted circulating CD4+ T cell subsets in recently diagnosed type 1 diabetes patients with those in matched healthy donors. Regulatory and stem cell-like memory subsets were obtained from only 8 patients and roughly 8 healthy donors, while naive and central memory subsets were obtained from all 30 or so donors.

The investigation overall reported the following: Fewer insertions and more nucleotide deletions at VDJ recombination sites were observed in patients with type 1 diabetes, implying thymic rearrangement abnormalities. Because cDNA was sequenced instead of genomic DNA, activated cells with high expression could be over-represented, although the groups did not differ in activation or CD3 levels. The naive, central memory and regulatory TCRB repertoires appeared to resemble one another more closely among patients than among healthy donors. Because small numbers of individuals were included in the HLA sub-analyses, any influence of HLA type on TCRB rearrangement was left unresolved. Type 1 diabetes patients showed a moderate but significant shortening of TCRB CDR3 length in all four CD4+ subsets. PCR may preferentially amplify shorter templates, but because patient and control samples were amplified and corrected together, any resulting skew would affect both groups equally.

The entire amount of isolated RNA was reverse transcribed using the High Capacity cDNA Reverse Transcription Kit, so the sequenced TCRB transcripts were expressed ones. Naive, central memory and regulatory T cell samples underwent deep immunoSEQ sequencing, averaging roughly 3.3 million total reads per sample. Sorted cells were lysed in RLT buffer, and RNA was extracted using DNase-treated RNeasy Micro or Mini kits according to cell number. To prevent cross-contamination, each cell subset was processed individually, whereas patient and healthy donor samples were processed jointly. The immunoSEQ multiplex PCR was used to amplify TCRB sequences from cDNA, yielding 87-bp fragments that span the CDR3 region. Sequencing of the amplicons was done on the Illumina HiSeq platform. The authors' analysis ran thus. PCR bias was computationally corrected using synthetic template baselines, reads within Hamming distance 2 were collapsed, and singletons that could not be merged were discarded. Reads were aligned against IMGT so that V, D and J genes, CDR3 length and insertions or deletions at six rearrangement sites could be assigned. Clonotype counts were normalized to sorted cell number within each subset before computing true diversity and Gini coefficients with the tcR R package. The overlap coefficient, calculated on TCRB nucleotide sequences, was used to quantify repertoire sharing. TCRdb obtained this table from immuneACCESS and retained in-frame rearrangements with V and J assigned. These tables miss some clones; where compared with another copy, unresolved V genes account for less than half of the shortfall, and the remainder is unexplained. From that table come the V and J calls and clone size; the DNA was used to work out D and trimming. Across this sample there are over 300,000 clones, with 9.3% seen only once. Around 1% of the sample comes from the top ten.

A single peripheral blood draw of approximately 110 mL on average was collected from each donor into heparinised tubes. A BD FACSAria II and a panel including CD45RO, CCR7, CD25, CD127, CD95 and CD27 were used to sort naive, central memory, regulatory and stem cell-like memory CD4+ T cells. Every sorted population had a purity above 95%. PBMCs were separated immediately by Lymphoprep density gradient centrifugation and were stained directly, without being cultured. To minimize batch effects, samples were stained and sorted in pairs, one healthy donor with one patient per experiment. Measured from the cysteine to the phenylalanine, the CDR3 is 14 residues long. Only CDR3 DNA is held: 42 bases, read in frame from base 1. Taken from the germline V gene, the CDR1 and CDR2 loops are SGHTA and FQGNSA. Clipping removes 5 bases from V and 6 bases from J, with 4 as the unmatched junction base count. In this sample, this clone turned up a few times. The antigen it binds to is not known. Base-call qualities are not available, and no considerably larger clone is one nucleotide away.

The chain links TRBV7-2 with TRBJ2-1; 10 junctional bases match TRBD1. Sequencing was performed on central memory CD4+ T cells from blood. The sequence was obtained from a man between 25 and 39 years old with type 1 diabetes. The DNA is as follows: TGTGCCAGCAGCGGACAGGGGGTCTTCAATGAGCAGTTCTTC. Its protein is CASSGQGVFNEQFF.